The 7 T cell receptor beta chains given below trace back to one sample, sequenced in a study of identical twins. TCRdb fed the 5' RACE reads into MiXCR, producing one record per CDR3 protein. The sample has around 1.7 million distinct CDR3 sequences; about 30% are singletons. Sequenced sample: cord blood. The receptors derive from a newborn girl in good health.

CDR3 DNA sequence: TGCAGCGTTGTGGGGGTAGCGGGCCAAGAGACCCAGTACTTC. It codes for CSVVGVAGQETQYF. The genes are TRBV29-1 and TRBJ2-5; 7 bases align to TRBD2. The CDR3 totals 14 residues. Germline CDR1 and CDR2: SQVTM and ANQGSEA. The junction had 6 bases not matched to a gene; V was cut back by 4 bases and J by 1 base.

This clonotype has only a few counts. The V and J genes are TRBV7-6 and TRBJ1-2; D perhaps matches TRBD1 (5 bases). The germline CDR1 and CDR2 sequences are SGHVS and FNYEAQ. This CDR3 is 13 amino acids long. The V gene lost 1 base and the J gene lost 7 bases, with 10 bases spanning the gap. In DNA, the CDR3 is TGTGCCAGCAGCTTAGGTGGGGGGATTGGCTACACCTTC. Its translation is CASSLGGGIGYTF.

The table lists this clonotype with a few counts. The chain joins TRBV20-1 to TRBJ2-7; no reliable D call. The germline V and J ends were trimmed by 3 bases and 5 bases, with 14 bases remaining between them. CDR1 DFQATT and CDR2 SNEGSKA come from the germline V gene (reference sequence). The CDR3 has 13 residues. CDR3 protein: CSARASYPHEQYF. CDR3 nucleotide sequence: TGCAGTGCTAGGGCCAGCTACCCCCACGAGCAGTACTTC.

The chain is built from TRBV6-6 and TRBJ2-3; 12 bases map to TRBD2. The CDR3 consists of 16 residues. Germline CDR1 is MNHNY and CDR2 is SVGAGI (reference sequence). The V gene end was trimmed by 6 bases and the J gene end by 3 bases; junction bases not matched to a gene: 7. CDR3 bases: TGTGCCAGCAGGATGGCTAGCGGGGGGGAGACAGATACGCAGTATTTT. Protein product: CASRMASGGETDTQYF.

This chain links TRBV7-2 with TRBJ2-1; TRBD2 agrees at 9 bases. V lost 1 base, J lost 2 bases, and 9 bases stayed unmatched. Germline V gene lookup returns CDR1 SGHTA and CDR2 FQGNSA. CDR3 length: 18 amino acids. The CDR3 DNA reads TGTGCCAGCAGCTTAGTGGGCTTAGCGGGGGTCACCTACAATGAGCAGTTCTTC. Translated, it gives CASSLVGLAGVTYNEQFF.

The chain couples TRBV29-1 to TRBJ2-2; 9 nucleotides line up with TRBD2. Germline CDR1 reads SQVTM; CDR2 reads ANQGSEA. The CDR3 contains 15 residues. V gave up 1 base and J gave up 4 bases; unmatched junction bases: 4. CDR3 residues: CSVEASGTSTGELFF. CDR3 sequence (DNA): TGCAGCGTTGAAGCTAGCGGGACCAGCACCGGGGAGCTGTTTTTT.

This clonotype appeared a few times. The CDR3 sequence is CANAGGHTEAFF. For the CDR3, the DNA is TGTGCCAACGCAGGGGGCCACACTGAAGCTTTCTTT. The genes are TRBV24-1 and TRBJ1-1; 8 bases align to TRBD1. J gave up 3 bases and V 11 bases, and 4 bases lay outside the gene matches. The CDR3 sequence is 12 residues long. The germline V gene has CDR1 KGHDR and CDR2 SFDVKD.